These 25 T cell receptor beta chains came from one sample sequenced in a study of identical twins. TCRdb re-derived calls from the 5' RACE reads in MiXCR, one entry per CDR3 protein. The sample records a few hundred thousand distinct CDR3 sequences, roughly 9.9% being singletons. These data also formed part of another study, on yellow fever vaccine responses in identical twins.

Sequenced: PBMCs. The source of these receptors is a woman aged 18-30 years in good health.

V gene TRBV7-2 combines with J gene TRBJ2-3; D gene unclear. The CDR3 is 13 residues long. Germline V gives CDR1 SGHTA, CDR2 FQGNSA. Trimming removed 2 bases from V and 2 bases from J, with 5 bases in between. CDR3 loop: CASSLKATDTQYF. CDR3 coding DNA: TGTGCCAGCAGCTTAAAGGCCACAGATACGCAGTATTTT.

The CDR3 reads CASSLAWEGIVKNIQYF. The CDR3 region has the DNA TGTGCCAGCAGCTTAGCTTGGGAGGGAATAGTGAAAAACATTCAGTACTTC. This chain uses TRBV7-2 with TRBJ2-4; TRBD2 aligns across 7 bases. J gave up 4 bases and V 0 bases, and 9 bases lay outside the gene matches. The V gene's germline CDR1 is SGHTA and CDR2 FQGNSA. The CDR3 is made up of 17 amino acids. Full variable domain (remainder filled in from reference TRBV7-2 and TRBJ2-4): GAGVSQSPSNKVTEKGKDVELRCDPISGHTALYWYRQSLGQGLEFLIYFQGNSAPDKSGLPSDRFSAERTGGSVSTLTIQRTQQEDSAVYLCASSLAWEGIVKNIQYFGAGTRLSVL.

The sample holds a few counts of this clonotype. This chain uses TRBV5-1 with TRBJ2-2, with D perhaps matching TRBD1 (6 bases). Trimming shortened V by 4 bases and J by 4 bases, and 11 bases separated the two germline ends. The V gene's germline CDR1 is SGHRS and CDR2 YFSETQ. The CDR3 is 14 amino acids. This CDR3 reads CASSMTGLTGELFF. The CDR3 DNA sequence: TGCGCCAGCAGCATGACAGGTCTCACCGGGGAGCTGTTTTTT.

Only a few counts were recorded for this clonotype. The V call is TRBV28, the J call TRBJ2-2; the D is unclear. V lost 6 bases and J lost 1, with 12 bases in between. CDR1 is MDHEN, CDR2 SYDVKM, per germline. This CDR3 comprises 15 residues. This CDR3 is CASRIGQLNTGELFF. CDR3 coding DNA: TGTGCCAGCAGAATCGGTCAGCTGAACACCGGGGAGCTGTTTTTT.

This clonotype came up many times. The chain employs TRBV20-1 and TRBJ2-3, with 7 bases that match TRBD2. Unmatched junction bases numbered 14, after V lost 6 bases and J lost 5 bases. Germline V gives CDR1 DFQATT, CDR2 SNEGSKA (reference sequence). The CDR3 length is 15 residues. The DNA of the CDR3 is TGCAGTGCCCCTGGCAGAGGGAGGGGAGGAGATACGCAGTATTTT. Amino acid sequence: CSAPGRGRGGDTQYF.

In this sample, this clonotype turned up many times. The chain employs TRBV7-9 and TRBJ2-2, with a weak D call TRBD1 (5 bases). The V end was cut by 5 bases, the J end by 2 bases, with 15 bases between. CDR1 and CDR2 from the germline V gene are SEHNR and FQNEAQ (reference sequence). The CDR3 totals 16 residues. The CDR3 DNA is TGTGCCAGCAGCACCGACAGAAAAAGAAACACCGGGGAGCTGTTTTTT. Amino acids: CASSTDRKRNTGELFF.

This clonotype was counted at least ten times. The CDR3 nucleotides are TGTGCCAGCAGCTTACTTGAGGTCCGGGACACTGAAGCTTTCTTT. Protein product: CASSLLEVRDTEAFF. The J gene is TRBJ1-1, the V gene TRBV5-5; D not resolved. Per the germline V gene, CDR1 is SGHKS and CDR2 is YYEKEE (reference sequence). Trimming took off 2 bases at V and 3 bases at J, with 14 bases between the two ends. There are 15 residues in the CDR3.

This clonotype came up a few times. The chain is built from TRBV12-3 or TRBV12-4 and TRBJ2-7, with 8 bases lining up with TRBD2. This CDR3 region has 15 residues. V trimming: 5 bases; J trimming: 5 bases; junction bases outside the gene matches: 11. The DNA for the CDR3 is TGTGCCAGCAGTGCAGCGGGAGTAGGGTTTGACGAGCAGTACTTC. It specifies CASSAAGVGFDEQYF.

DNA of the CDR3: TGTGCCAGCAGTTTGAACGGGGGTCCTACCTACGAGCAGTACTTC. It is translated as CASSLNGGPTYEQYF. The chain couples TRBV12-3 or TRBV12-4 to TRBJ2-7; D is possibly TRBD2 (6 bases). The CDR3 spans 15 residues. Trimming removed 3 bases at V and 2 bases at J, with 14 bases between.

This clonotype was seen ten or more times. The chain employs TRBV4-3 and TRBJ2-1; 7 bases match TRBD2. In germline, CDR1 is LGHNA, CDR2 YSLEER. The junction had 4 bases not matched to a gene; V was cut back by 0 bases and J by 2 bases. CDR3 length: 16 amino acids. The CDR3 loop reads CASSQDGAGAYNEQFF. For the CDR3, the DNA is TGCGCCAGCAGCCAAGATGGGGCGGGGGCCTACAATGAGCAGTTCTTC.

This clonotype was counted between two and nine times. The rearrangement links TRBV29-1 to TRBJ2-3; 7 bases agree with TRBD2. V trimming: 5 bases; J trimming: 1 base; junction bases outside the gene matches: 9. Germline V CDR1 and CDR2: SQVTM, ANQGSEA. CDR3 size: 15 residues. The CDR3 here is CSVYGTAGGTDTQYF. The CDR3 region has the DNA TGCAGCGTTTACGGGACGGCGGGGGGCACAGATACGCAGTATTTT.

In this sample, this clonotype turned up many times. The chain links TRBV27 to TRBJ1-1; no reliable D call. The V gene's germline CDR1 is MNHEY and CDR2 SMNVEV (reference sequence). The V and J ends lost 0 bases and 0 bases respectively, with 5 bases between them. This CDR3 has 14 residues. This chain's CDR3 is CASSLSGMNTEAFF. The CDR3 DNA reads TGTGCCAGCAGTTTATCGGGGATGAACACTGAAGCTTTCTTT.

There are many counts of this clonotype. J is TRBJ2-7 and V is TRBV20-1, with unresolved D. Trimming stripped 3 bases from V and 5 bases from J, with 14 bases between. The CDR3 runs to 13 residues. CDR1 is DFQATT and CDR2 is SNEGSKA in the germline V gene (reference sequence). The CDR3 sequence: CSARPLLGNEQYF. The CDR3 bases are TGCAGTGCTAGGCCGCTACTCGGCAACGAGCAGTACTTC.

This clonotype was observed many times. The chain's CDR3 is CASSPGGIGNSPLHF. The CDR3 DNA sequence: TGTGCCAGCAGCCCAGGGGGGATCGGCAATTCACCCCTCCACTTT. The chain carries TRBV7-2 and TRBJ1-6; 7 nucleotides agree with TRBD1. Germline CDR1 SGHTA, CDR2 FQGNSA. This CDR3 contains 15 residues. J was trimmed by 7 bases and V by 5 bases; bases with no gene match: 8.

Ten or more counts support this clonotype. V and J are TRBV12-3 or TRBV12-4 and TRBJ2-2, with 7 bases lining up with TRBD1. Trimming at V came to 5 bases and at J to 2 bases, leaving 5 bases not matched to a gene. The CDR3 consists of 15 residues. The CDR3 coding sequence is TGTGCCAGCAGTCAGGGGGATCTAAACACCGGGGAGCTGTTTTTT. Translating it yields CASSQGDLNTGELFF.

This clonotype was counted at least ten times. The CDR3: CATSSGRLAGRYTQYF. The CDR3 nucleotides are TGTGCCACCAGCTCCGGGCGGCTAGCGGGAAGGTATACGCAGTATTTT. The chain carries TRBV15 and TRBJ2-3; 9 nucleotides align to TRBD2. V lost 5 bases and J lost 7; bases outside the gene matches: 13. CDR1 is LNHNV and CDR2 is YYDKDF in the germline V gene (reference sequence). There are 16 residues in the CDR3.

This chain connects TRBV5-1 to TRBJ2-1; 9 bases are a match to TRBD1. Unmatched junction bases numbered 7, after V lost 4 bases and J lost 8 bases. Germline CDR1 and CDR2: SGHRS and YFSETQ. The CDR3 consists of 14 residues. CDR3: CASSRGQGGDEQFF. CDR3 in DNA: TGCGCCAGCAGCAGGGGACAGGGTGGCGATGAGCAGTTCTTC.

The V and J genes are TRBV11-2 and TRBJ2-3; TRBD2 matches at 15 bases. This CDR3 is built from 19 residues. V dropped 5 bases and J dropped 0; count of bases not matched to a gene: 9. Germline V lookup: CDR1 SGHAT, CDR2 FQNNGV. For the CDR3, the DNA is TGTGCCAGCAGCCCGGGGACTAGCGGGGGGTTTTTTAGCACAGATACGCAGTATTTT. It specifies CASSPGTSGGFFSTDTQYF.

The chain recombines TRBV23-1 with TRBJ2-7; no reliable D call. TRBV23-1 is sorted into the ORF group, with uncertain function. The CDR3 loop spans 17 amino acids. Trimming cost V 3 bases and J 2 bases, with 20 bases left between them. In nucleotides, the CDR3 is TGCGCCAGCAGTCAGATTTTCCCCACGACGGAGACCTACGAGCAGTACTTC. Encoded protein: CASSQIFPTTETYEQYF.

The J gene is TRBJ2-5, the V gene TRBV6-2 or TRBV6-3, with D perhaps matching TRBD2 (6 bases). Germline CDR1 reads MNHEY; CDR2 reads SVGEGT. Trimming left V 6 bases short and J 12 bases short, with 14 bases between. The CDR3 loop spans 11 amino acids. CDR3 region: CASSSRDSKYF. CDR3 coding DNA: TGTGCCAGCAGCTCCCGGGACTCAAAGTACTTC.

In its sample, this clonotype was seen a few times. The chain couples TRBV20-1 to TRBJ2-7, with TRBD1 identical over 7 bases. This CDR3 has 16 residues. J lost 4 bases, V lost 3 bases, and 15 bases had no gene match. Germline-derived CDR1 and CDR2 are DFQATT and SNEGSKA (reference sequence). The CDR3: CSASSPLQGTIYEQYF. The CDR3 DNA follows: TGCAGTGCTAGCAGCCCCTTACAGGGGACAATTTACGAGCAGTACTTC.

This clonotype was found many times. The chain links TRBV7-2 to TRBJ2-5, with 10 bases that match TRBD2. With 10 bases clipped from V and 3 bases from J, the junction kept 5 bases outside the gene matches. In germline, CDR1 is SGHTA, CDR2 FQGNSA. CDR3 length: 13 residues. The CDR3 DNA follows: TGTGCCACCGGGACTAGCGTTAAAGAGACCCAGTACTTC. Amino acids: CATGTSVKETQYF.

This clonotype has more than one count but fewer than ten. This chain uses TRBV7-9 with TRBJ1-1; 7 nucleotides align to TRBD1. The CDR3 has 12 amino acids. J gave up 3 bases and V 7 bases, and 2 bases lay outside the gene matches. Germline V gives CDR1 SEHNR, CDR2 FQNEAQ (reference sequence). The CDR3 here is CASNDRDTEAFF. Here the CDR3 DNA reads TGTGCCAGCAACGACAGGGACACTGAAGCTTTCTTT.

This clonotype was counted ten times or more. The gene calls are TRBV4-3 and TRBJ1-1; tentatively, D is TRBD1 (6 bases). Germline CDR1 LGHNA, CDR2 YSLEER. The CDR3 consists of 16 residues. Deletions cut 3 bases from V and 0 bases from J, with 14 bases between. CDR3 loop: CASSQGLDSMNTEAFF. For the CDR3, the DNA is TGCGCCAGCAGCCAGGGGTTGGACAGCATGAACACTGAAGCTTTCTTT.

This sequence joins TRBV6-2 or TRBV6-3 and TRBJ2-7; a possible D gene is TRBD1 (5 bases). CDR3 size: 14 residues. Per the germline V gene, CDR1 is MNHEY and CDR2 is SVGEGT. Trimming pared 3 bases from V and 3 bases from J, leaving 12 bases between. DNA for the CDR3: TGTGCCAGCAGTTATCAGGGTGTAAGCTACGAGCAGTACTTC. This encodes CASSYQGVSYEQYF.